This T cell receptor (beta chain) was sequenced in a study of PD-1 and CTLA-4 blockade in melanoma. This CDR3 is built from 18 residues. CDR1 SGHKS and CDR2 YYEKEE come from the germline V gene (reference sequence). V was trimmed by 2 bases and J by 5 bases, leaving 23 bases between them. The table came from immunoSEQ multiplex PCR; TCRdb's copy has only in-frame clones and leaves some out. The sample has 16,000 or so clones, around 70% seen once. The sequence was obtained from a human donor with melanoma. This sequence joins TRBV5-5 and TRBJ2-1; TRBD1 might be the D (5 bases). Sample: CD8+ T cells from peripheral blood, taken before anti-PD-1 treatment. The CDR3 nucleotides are TGTGCCAGCAGCTTTAATCTCGTCGCTAGGGGTCCGGACAATGAGCAGTTCTTC. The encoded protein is CASSFNLVARGPDNEQFF.